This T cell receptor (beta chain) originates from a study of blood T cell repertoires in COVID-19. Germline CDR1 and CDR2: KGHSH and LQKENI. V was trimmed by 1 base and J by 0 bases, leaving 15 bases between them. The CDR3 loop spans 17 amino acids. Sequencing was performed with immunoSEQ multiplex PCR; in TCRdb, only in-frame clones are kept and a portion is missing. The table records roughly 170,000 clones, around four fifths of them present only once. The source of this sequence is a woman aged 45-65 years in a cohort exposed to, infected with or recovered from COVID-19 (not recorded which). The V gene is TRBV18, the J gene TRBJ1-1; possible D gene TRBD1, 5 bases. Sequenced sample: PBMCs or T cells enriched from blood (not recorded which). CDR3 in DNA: TGTGCCAGCTCACCACAACTGGGGACTGAATTGAACACTGAAGCTTTCTTT. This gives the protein CASSPQLGTELNTEAFF.